This record covers a single T cell receptor beta chain. The clone's antigen remains unknown. It has no much larger one-base neighbor in the sample; base qualities were not kept. TCRbeta CDR3 regions were amplified from genomic DNA using the immunoSEQ Assay, a bias-controlled multiplex PCR. In the original analysis: The number of nucleated cells in each sample was estimated from the amplification of reference gene primers within the assay. Sequence reads were collapsed and filtered to measure the absolute abundance of every unique TCRbeta CDR3 rearrangement. For each sample, productive Simpson clonality was calculated by taking the square root of Simpson's diversity index across productive rearrangements. TCRdb stores this immuneACCESS table with in-frame sequences only. Part of the clones is absent; in the studies checked, under half of the shortfall reflects unresolved V genes, and no reason is known for the rest. V and J calls and clone size follow that table, whereas D and trimming were derived from the DNA. Counted in this sample were just over 250,000 clones; approximately 88% of them appeared once. The ten largest clones represent more than 8.5% of the sample.

This sample stems from a study of blood T cell repertoires in COVID-19 (dated by TCRdb to 2019 to 2021). Study-level background: Samples from collaborators originated in the United States, Italy and Spain and spanned both the acute and convalescent phases of COVID-19. A freely available public database, intended as a resource for researchers studying the immune response to SARS-CoV-2, is where the repertoires were released. Samples came from the ongoing ImmuneRACE study (first 160 participants) plus 1,254 subjects from 6 global collaborators. The dataset comprised deeply sampled blood TCRbeta repertoires from subjects exposed to, actively infected with, or recovered from COVID-19. The prospective study material was composed of cDNA or gDNA derived from T cells, B-cell-depleted T cells, or PBMCs. Sample metadata almost always included a de-identified subject ID, COVID-19 status, age in years and sex. Where available, HLA class I and class II types were taken from metadata supplied by the sample provider and were not determined by assay-based typing. What the authors observed across the whole study: The amount of clinical and demographic metadata varied by source and participant and was provided uncurated.

One collaborating source in Seattle enrolled patients during active infection and followed them longitudinally through the course of disease. Collaborating institutions collected whole blood in K2EDTA tubes following their own protocols. For TCRbeta analysis, collaborators shipped samples as frozen whole blood, isolated PBMCs, or DNA extracted from either of those sample types. V and J lose 1 base and 4 bases, and a span of 16 bases separates them. Counted from cysteine to phenylalanine, this CDR3 has 16 amino acids. The read is trimmed to its CDR3 DNA, 48 bases read in frame from base 1. According to the germline V gene (reference sequence), CDR1 reads LGHDT and CDR2 reads YNNKEL.

The sequence came from an older woman with COVID-19, enrolled during active disease. Sequenced input: peripheral blood. The V and J genes are TRBV3-1 (or the pseudogene TRBV3-2) and TRBJ1-2; perhaps TRBD1 is the D gene, with 5 bases matching. The nucleotides read TGTGCCAGCAGCCAAGGCTCGGGTCAGGGCTCCTATGGCTACACCTTC. It translates as CASSQGSGQGSYGYTF.